These 32 T cell receptor beta chains came from one sample sequenced in a study of blood T cell repertoires in COVID-19. Profiling relied on immunoSEQ multiplex PCR, and the TCRdb table lists in-frame clones only, not all of them. The table includes 85,000 to 95,000 clones, 70% to 90% detected once. The sample was peripheral blood. These receptors were obtained from a man in his sixties with acute or convalescent COVID-19.

The V call is TRBV6-5, the J call TRBJ2-7; 8 bases are a match to TRBD2. The V segment lost 6 bases and the J segment 0 bases; nucleotides outside the gene matches: 4. The CDR3 runs to 14 residues. Germline V gene sequence: CDR1 MNHEY, CDR2 SVGAGI. CDR3 sequence: CASRASGFSYEQYF. DNA for the CDR3: TGTGCCAGCAGGGCTAGCGGGTTCTCCTACGAGCAGTACTTC.

The chain has TRBV6-5 and TRBJ2-7, with 9 bases matching TRBD1. V was clipped by 4 bases and J by 1 base; unmatched bases: 8. This CDR3 has 16 residues. CDR1 is MNHEY, CDR2 SVGAGI, per germline. The CDR3 loop is CASSWTMDRGSYEQYF. CDR3 in DNA: TGTGCCAGCAGTTGGACTATGGACAGGGGATCCTACGAGCAGTACTTC.

This clone came up once. The chain combines TRBV12-3 or TRBV12-4 with TRBJ1-5, with D possibly matching TRBD1 (5 bases). Trimming took 3 bases from V and 6 from J, leaving 9 bases between them. The CDR3 covers 13 residues. As DNA, the CDR3 is TGTGCCAGCAGTTTTACTCAGGGTCAGCCCCAGCATTTT. Residues: CASSFTQGQPQHF.

The chain joins TRBV5-1 to TRBJ2-5, with TRBD1 identical over 9 bases. CDR3 length: 15 amino acids. Unmatched junction bases numbered 7, after V lost 4 bases and J lost 3 bases. The germline gives CDR1 SGHRS, CDR2 YFSETQ. The CDR3 reads CASSKEGTGKETQYF. The DNA for the CDR3 is TGCGCCAGCAGCAAGGAAGGGACAGGGAAAGAGACCCAGTACTTC.

This sequence joins TRBV3-1 (or the pseudogene TRBV3-2) and TRBJ2-1, with D unclear. V was shortened by 4 bases and J by 8 bases, with 12 bases between the two germline ends. The CDR3 sequence is 13 residues long. Germline lookup yields CDR1 LGHDT and CDR2 YNNKEL (reference sequence). CDR3 bases: TGTGCCAGCAGCCTCACCGGTAGCCATGAGCAGTTCTTC. This gives the protein CASSLTGSHEQFF.

V and J are TRBV28 and TRBJ1-2; 7 positions match TRBD1. This CDR3 spans 14 amino acids. V shed 5 bases and J 0 bases; nucleotides not matched to a gene: 3. Germline lookup yields CDR1 MDHEN and CDR2 SYDVKM. In DNA, the CDR3 is TGTGCCAGCAGTCAGGGGACAGCTAACTATGGCTACACCTTC. Its translation: CASSQGTANYGYTF.

This clone was counted once. This chain uses TRBV7-9 with TRBJ1-3; D not certain. V was clipped by 2 bases and J by 6 bases, with 5 bases between them. This CDR3 has 12 residues. CDR1 SEHNR and CDR2 FQNEAQ come from the germline V gene (reference sequence). CDR3 residues: CASSLWANTIYF. For the CDR3, the DNA is TGTGCCAGCAGCTTATGGGCAAACACCATATATTTT.

This clone showed up just a few times. The rearrangement links TRBV24-1 to TRBJ1-2; 12 positions match TRBD1. V lost 2 bases, J lost 5 bases, and 5 bases stayed unmatched. The CDR3 extends over 16 amino acids. Germline lookup yields CDR1 KGHDR and CDR2 SFDVKD. The CDR3 here is CATSDSGTGGGYGYTF. For the CDR3, the DNA is TGTGCCACCAGTGATTCCGGGACAGGGGGCGGATATGGCTACACCTTC.

The chain joins TRBV19 to TRBJ1-2; 7 positions agree with TRBD1. J gave up 2 bases and V 2 bases, and 11 bases lay outside the gene matches. The germline gives CDR1 LNHDA, CDR2 SQIVND (reference sequence). The CDR3 length is 17 residues. CDR3: CASSIRGRGRANYGYTF. In DNA form, the CDR3 reads TGTGCCAGTAGTATAAGGGGGCGTGGCAGGGCGAACTATGGCTACACCTTC.

J is TRBJ1-2 and V is TRBV15; 7 bases match TRBD1. The CDR3 contains 14 residues. The ends lost 3 bases at V and 4 bases at J; junction bases unmatched: 5. CDR1 and CDR2 from the germline V gene are LNHNV and YYDKDF (reference sequence). CDR3 coding DNA: TGTGCCACCAGCAGTCCGGGACAGAGCTATGGCTACACCTTC. The encoded protein is CATSSPGQSYGYTF.

The V gene is TRBV1, the J gene TRBJ1-1. TRBV1 is marked as a pseudogene. This CDR3 comprises 15 residues. The DNA of the CDR3 is TGCACCAGCACCTCGGACTCTTGGGCGGACACTGAAGCTTTCTTT. It specifies CTSTSDSWADTEAFF.

V gene TRBV29-1 combines with J gene TRBJ2-5, with 11 bases lining up with TRBD1. Trimming took 7 bases from V and 4 from J; bases not matched to a gene: 8. The CDR3 spans 14 residues. Germline CDR1 is SQVTM and CDR2 is ANQGSEA. CDR3 in DNA: TGCAGCGCCAACCCGGGACAGGGGGGAGAGACCCAGTACTTC. Translation gives CSANPGQGGETQYF.

The J gene is TRBJ2-2, the V gene TRBV21-1; the DNA was not used to check the table's D call, TRBD1. TRBV21-1 is tagged as a pseudogene. The CDR3 has 16 residues. The CDR3 nucleotides are TGTGCCAGCAGCAAAGGTCAACCAGCGAACACCGGGGAGCTGTTTTTT. This sequence encodes CASSKGQPANTGELFF.

This clone was recorded only once. The V and J genes are TRBV19 and TRBJ2-2; 7 bases line up with TRBD1. CDR1 and CDR2 from the germline V gene are LNHDA and SQIVND (reference sequence). The CDR3 totals 15 residues. Trimming removed 6 bases from V and 0 bases from J; junction bases left unmatched: 4. CDR3 residues: CASRVTGTNTGELFF. The CDR3 DNA reads as TGTGCCAGTAGGGTGACAGGGACGAACACCGGGGAGCTGTTTTTT.

CDR3: CASSLTSGAYEQYF. The DNA for the CDR3 is TGTGCCAGCAGCTTGACTAGCGGGGCCTACGAGCAGTACTTC. This chain uses TRBV7-8 with TRBJ2-7; TRBD2 aligns across 11 bases. CDR3 length: 14 amino acids. V shed 3 bases, J shed 2 bases, and the junction held 0 bases outside the gene matches. CDR1 is SGHVS and CDR2 is FQNEAQ in the germline V gene.

V and J are TRBV6-4 and TRBJ2-2; weak D call: TRBD1 (6 bases). The CDR3 is 12 residues long. V lost 6 bases, J lost 5 bases, and 7 bases lay in between. The germline CDR1 and CDR2 sequences are MRHNA and SNTAGT. The CDR3 region is CASRRGTGELFF. The CDR3, as DNA: TGTGCCAGCAGAAGGGGGACCGGGGAGCTGTTTTTT.

A single count supports this clone. This rearrangement joins TRBV29-1 to TRBJ2-7; 7 bases align to TRBD1. Unmatched junction bases numbered 0, after V lost 2 bases and J lost 2 bases. There are 12 residues in the CDR3. Germline CDR1 SQVTM, CDR2 ANQGSEA. The CDR3 sequence: CSVEQGAYEQYF. CDR3 DNA sequence: TGCAGCGTTGAACAGGGGGCCTACGAGCAGTACTTC.

J is TRBJ2-1 and V is TRBV15, with D perhaps matching TRBD2 (6 bases). Trimming took 3 bases from V and 3 from J, leaving 12 bases between them. Per germline, CDR1 LNHNV and CDR2 YYDKDF (reference sequence). CDR3 length: 15 amino acids. The CDR3 nucleotides read TGTGCCACCAGCAGGGACAAGGGAGGCTACAATGAGCAGTTCTTC. This encodes CATSRDKGGYNEQFF. Full variable domain (rest looked up from reference TRBV15 and TRBJ2-1): DAMVIQNPRYQVTQFGKPVTLSCSQTLNHNVMYWYQQKSSQAPKLLFHYYDKDFNNEADTPDNFQSRRPNTSFCFLDIRSPGLGDTAMYLCATSRDKGGYNEQFFGPGTRLTVL.

This clone was found a few times. The gene calls are TRBV3-1 (or the pseudogene TRBV3-2) and TRBJ2-7; 8 positions agree with TRBD1. The CDR3 extends over 15 amino acids. The germline CDR1 and CDR2 sequences are LGHDT and YNNKEL (reference sequence). Trimming at V came to 3 bases and at J to 0 bases, leaving 4 bases not matched to a gene. The CDR3 bases are TGTGCCAGCAGCCAGCGACAGGGGTACTCCTACGAGCAGTACTTC. It is translated as CASSQRQGYSYEQYF.

This rearrangement joins TRBV11-2 to TRBJ1-1, with unresolved D. The V and J ends lost 5 bases and 1 base respectively, with 5 bases between them. The CDR3 loop spans 12 amino acids. CDR1 is SGHAT and CDR2 is FQNNGV in the germline V gene. CDR3 protein: CASSTPNTEAFF. CDR3 in DNA: TGTGCCAGCAGCACTCCGAACACTGAAGCTTTCTTT.

This chain joins TRBV24-1 and TRBJ2-7, with 7 bases lining up with TRBD1. After removal of 3 bases from V and 4 bases from J, the junction contained 5 bases not matched to a gene. The CDR3 covers 14 residues. From germline, CDR1 is KGHDR and CDR2 SFDVKD. The CDR3 coding sequence is TGTGCCACCAGTGATACAGGGGTCTCTTACGAGCAGTACTTC. Translated: CATSDTGVSYEQYF.

The chain has TRBV6-1 and TRBJ2-7; D remains unclear. Trimming removed 1 base from V and 0 bases from J, with 10 bases in between. The V gene's germline CDR1 is MNHNS and CDR2 SASEGT. CDR3 length equals 15 residues. The CDR3 is CASSEGAGSSYEQYF. Here the CDR3 DNA reads TGTGCCAGCAGTGAAGGAGCAGGCTCCTCCTACGAGCAGTACTTC.

The chain links TRBV5-1 to TRBJ2-2, with 12 nucleotides matching TRBD2. From germline, CDR1 is SGHRS and CDR2 YFSETQ. The CDR3 length is 17 residues. J gave up 7 bases and V 0 bases, and 7 bases lay outside the gene matches. CDR3 bases: TGCGCCAGCAGCTTGGGACTAGCGGGAGACGGCGGCGGGGAGCTGTTTTTT. It encodes CASSLGLAGDGGGELFF.

This chain links TRBV25-1 with TRBJ2-1; possible D gene TRBD2, 5 bases. The V end lost 3 bases, the J end lost 9 bases, and 6 bases lay between the germline ends. This CDR3 region has 11 residues. The germline CDR1 and CDR2 sequences are MGHDK and SYGVNS. CDR3 protein: CASSEGSEQFF. For the CDR3, the DNA is TGTGCCAGCAGTGAGGGGAGTGAGCAGTTCTTC.

This clone was seen a single time. The chain is built from TRBV5-1 and TRBJ2-1; 12 bases map to TRBD2. This CDR3 has 15 amino acids. After removal of 2 bases from V and 8 bases from J, the junction contained 5 bases not matched to a gene. Germline V CDR1 and CDR2: SGHRS, YFSETQ. This CDR3 reads CASSLLAGGGDEQFF. The CDR3 coding sequence is TGCGCCAGCAGCTTACTAGCGGGAGGAGGCGATGAGCAGTTCTTC.

The genes are TRBV9 and TRBJ2-7; D may be TRBD1 (6 bases). Deletions cut 3 bases from V and 0 bases from J, with 13 bases between. The CDR3 is made up of 15 amino acids. Germline V CDR1 and CDR2: SGDLS, YYNGEE. This chain's CDR3 is CASSGTGTDSYEQYF. For the CDR3, the DNA is TGTGCCAGCAGCGGAACAGGGACGGACTCCTACGAGCAGTACTTC.

V gene TRBV5-1 combines with J gene TRBJ2-5, with 8 bases that match TRBD1. The CDR3 extends over 17 amino acids. V lost 5 bases, J lost 1 base, and 13 bases stayed unmatched. In germline, CDR1 is SGHRS, CDR2 YFSETQ. CDR3 residues: CASRGQDQKGSQETQYF. CDR3 nucleotide sequence: TGCGCCAGCAGGGGACAGGACCAAAAAGGGTCCCAAGAGACCCAGTACTTC.

The chain uses TRBV7-3 and TRBJ2-2; the D gene is possibly TRBD2 (5 bases). Looked up from germline, CDR1 is SGHTA and CDR2 is FQGTGA. V lost 5 bases to trimming and J lost 1 base, with 11 bases between them. The CDR3 loop spans 15 amino acids. CDR3 DNA: TGTGCCAGCAGCCCCGCGGGCGGGAACACCGGGGAGCTGTTTTTT. It is translated as CASSPAGGNTGELFF.

The V and J genes are TRBV6-6 and TRBJ2-1; 7 bases map to TRBD1. Germline CDR1 reads MNHNY; CDR2 reads SVGAGI (reference sequence). The J segment lost 10 bases and the V segment lost 5 bases, leaving 8 bases of the junction unmatched. There are 13 residues in the CDR3. Here the CDR3 DNA reads TGTGCCAGCAGTCAGACAGGGTTTAGCGAGCAGTTCTTC. Its translation: CASSQTGFSEQFF.

With regard to this clone: As the CDR3 is not closed by the conserved phenylalanine or tryptophan, this likely results from a read error. In DNA form, the CDR3 reads TGCGCCAGCAGCTTGGCAGGGAACGGGCAGCCCCTCCACCTT. Its protein is CASSLAGNGQPLHL. This chain joins TRBV5-1 and TRBJ1-6, with D possibly TRBD1 on 5 matching bases. With 0 bases removed from V and 13 bases from J, the gap between germline ends came to 14 bases. The CDR3 totals 14 residues. The germline gives CDR1 SGHRS, CDR2 YFSETQ.

The rearrangement links TRBV7-3 to TRBJ2-5; 7 bases line up with TRBD1. The J segment lost 6 bases and the V segment lost 5 bases, leaving 6 bases of the junction unmatched. From germline, CDR1 is SGHTA and CDR2 FQGTGA. This CDR3 contains 13 residues. The CDR3 spells CASSENRGQTQYF. The CDR3 DNA reads TGTGCCAGCAGCGAAAACAGGGGTCAGACCCAGTACTTC.

The CDR3 is CASSPGYGQPQHF. The CDR3 nucleotides read TGTGCCAGCAGCCCGGGGTATGGTCAGCCCCAGCATTTT. V is TRBV7-3 and J is TRBJ1-5; the D is unclear. CDR1 and CDR2 (germline): SGHTA, FQGTGA. V lost 5 bases to trimming and J lost 6 bases, with 11 bases between them. The CDR3 has 13 residues.